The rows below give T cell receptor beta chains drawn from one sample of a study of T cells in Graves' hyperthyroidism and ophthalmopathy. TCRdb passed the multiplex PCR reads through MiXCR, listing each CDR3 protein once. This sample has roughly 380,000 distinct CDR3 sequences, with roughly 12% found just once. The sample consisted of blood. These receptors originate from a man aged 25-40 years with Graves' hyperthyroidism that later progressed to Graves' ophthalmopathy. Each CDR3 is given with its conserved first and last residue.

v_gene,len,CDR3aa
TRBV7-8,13,CASSLIHTGELFF
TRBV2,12,CASSEGGDGYTF
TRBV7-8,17,CASSLERDRLFNQPQHF
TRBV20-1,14,CSAQTSGGTDTQYF
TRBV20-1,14,CSASGGGTYNEQFF
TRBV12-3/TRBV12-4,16,CASSLRTGVGLETQYF
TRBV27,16,CASSLRGGLLTDTQYF
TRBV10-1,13,CASSDSSNQPQHF
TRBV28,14,CASSFPGGRNEQYF
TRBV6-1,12,CASGRTGEGYTF
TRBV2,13,CASSEKNGNTIYF
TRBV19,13,CASRLGGGTEAFF
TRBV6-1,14,CASSHNSPQDGYTF
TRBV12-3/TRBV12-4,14,CASGGQGAYEKLFF
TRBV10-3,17,CAISESSGGAGNNEQFF
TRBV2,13,CASSERGQETQYF
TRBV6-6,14,CASSYSRAHNEQFF
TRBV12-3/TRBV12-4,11,CASSKRGELFF
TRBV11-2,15,CASSTQGAAGNTIYF
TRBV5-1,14,CASRPGQGSYEQYF
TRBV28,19,CASSLPALPAGGSYNEQFF
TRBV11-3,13,CASSLGPKETQYF
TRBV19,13,CASSIGGGQPQHF
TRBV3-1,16,CASSQAAGTAGDTQYF
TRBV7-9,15,CASSHRTERYYEQYF
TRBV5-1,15,CASSLVTRYTKEQYF
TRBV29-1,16,CSVEDWVSDPRETQYF
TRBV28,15,CASRSGTGVIDTQYF
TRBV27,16,CASSSRGGHLDYEQYF
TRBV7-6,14,CASSAGGGGQPQHF
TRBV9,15,CASSSGGYSNQPQHF
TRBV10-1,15,CASSPRDSLWYEQYF
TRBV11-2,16,CASSTWTTRSHNEQFF
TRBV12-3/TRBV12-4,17,CASSPVPHQEDTGELFF
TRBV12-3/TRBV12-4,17,CASSLGQGWRRGYGYTF
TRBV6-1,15,CASSEEWAGNTEAFF
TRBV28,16,CASSPNPGGGNQPQHF
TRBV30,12,CAWSVAYNEQFF
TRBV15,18,CATSRPLTSPSSYNEQSF
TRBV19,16,CASSTYRDRGPRVAFF
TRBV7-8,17,CASSPRVRTTVNQPQHF
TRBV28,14,CASSFYTFNQPQHF
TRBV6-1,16,CASSEARGGKTGELFF
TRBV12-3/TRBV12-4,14,CASSWTASTDTQYF
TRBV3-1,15,CASSHRGTMNTEAFF
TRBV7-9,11,CASSLSGDYTF
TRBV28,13,CASSLSGGQPQHF
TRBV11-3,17,CASSLDITGTSTDTQYF
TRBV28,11,CASSLRLSYTF
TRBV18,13,CASCRGLDTEAFF
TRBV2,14,CASRGTGSNQPQHF
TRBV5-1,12,CASSLTNYGYTF
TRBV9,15,CASSVSPQGADGYTF